The entry below describes one T cell receptor (beta chain). Its antigen is not known. This sample stems from a study of graft-versus-host responses after intestinal transplantation. Overall study findings and caveats: Recipient marrow harbored GvH clones, some of which surfaced first in ileum or blood.

TCRdb's table, derived via immunoSEQ multiplex PCR, lists solely in-frame clones and lacks some. This sample has 77,000 or so clones, with 92% found just once. The CDR3 extends over 17 amino acids. The V and J ends lost 2 bases and 4 bases respectively, with 21 bases between them. Germline V gives CDR1 MNHEY, CDR2 SMNVEV (reference sequence). The origin of this receptor is a human patient who received an intestinal transplant, so some T cells may come from the graft donor. The material was PBMCs, obtained 98 days after intestinal transplantation. The rearrangement links TRBV27 to TRBJ2-7; a possible D gene is TRBD2 (6 bases). The CDR3 region has the DNA TGTGCCAGCAGTTTAAACCCTCCGGGAGTCCGGATTTACGAGCAGTACTTC. Its translation: CASSLNPPGVRIYEQYF.